These 28 T cell receptor beta chains share one sample of origin, sequenced in a study of cytomegalovirus exposure and HLA in healthy donors. PCR primers comprised 60 Vbeta and 13 Jbeta primers. Sequencing was performed with immunoSEQ multiplex PCR; in TCRdb, only in-frame clones are kept and a portion is missing. The table shows about 140,000 clones, with roughly four fifths occurring only once. The sequenced sample was PBMCs. These receptors were taken from a man aged 18-30 years in good health and CMV-seropositive.

V and J are TRBV4-1 and TRBJ1-5; D is unresolved. The germline V gene encodes CDR1 MGHRA and CDR2 YSYEKL. The length of the CDR3 is 15 residues. Trimming cost V 0 bases and J 7 bases, with 13 bases left between them. The CDR3 DNA reads TGCGCCAGCAGCCAAGATACGAGATCGGGGCAGCCCCAGCATTTT. As protein: CASSQDTRSGQPQHF.

The table lists this clone with a few counts. V usage is TRBV29-1 and J usage is TRBJ2-1; maybe TRBD1 (6 bases). This CDR3 region has 12 residues. Germline lookup yields CDR1 SQVTM and CDR2 ANQGSEA. The V end lost 6 bases, the J end lost 4 bases, and 10 bases lay between the germline ends. CDR3 DNA sequence: TGCAGCGTCCTTGGACAGTACAATGAGCAGTTCTTC. It codes for CSVLGQYNEQFF.

The CDR3 DNA reads TGCGCCAGCAGTCAATTATTCTCGTATAATGAAAAACTGTTTTTT. Protein sequence: CASSQLFSYNEKLFF. The chain has TRBV23-1 and TRBJ1-4; D is ambiguous. TRBV23-1 counts as an open reading frame of uncertain function. CDR3 length: 15 amino acids. The V and J ends lost 1 base and 4 bases respectively, with 10 bases between them.

As for this clone: Relative to the germline gene, one junction end is altered; a read error may explain this. This chain joins TRBV7-7 and TRBJ2-4; a weak D match, TRBD2 (6 bases). Germline CDR1 is SSHAT and CDR2 is FNYEAQ (reference sequence). The CDR3 is 13 residues long. In DNA form, the CDR3 reads TGTGCTAGCAGCTTAGCGCGGGGAAACATTCAGTACTTC. Its protein is CASSLARGNIQYF.

V usage is TRBV5-5 and J usage is TRBJ1-1; the D is unclear. Germline lookup yields CDR1 SGHKS and CDR2 YYEKEE (reference sequence). CDR3 length: 14 residues. Trimming shortened V by 3 bases and J by 3 bases, and 12 bases separated the two germline ends. This CDR3 reads CASSWMSADTEAFF. DNA of the CDR3: TGTGCCAGCAGCTGGATGAGCGCGGACACTGAAGCTTTCTTT.

V is TRBV27 and J is TRBJ2-7; 9 nucleotides align to TRBD1. The CDR3 consists of 13 residues. Germline CDR1 and CDR2: MNHEY and SMNVEV (reference sequence). V shed 6 bases and J 2 bases; nucleotides not matched to a gene: 2. Here the CDR3 DNA reads TGTGCCAGCAGGAGGACAGGGGCCTACGAGCAGTACTTC. Protein product: CASRRTGAYEQYF.

V is TRBV5-1 and J is TRBJ1-1, with TRBD1 matching over 10 bases. The trim removed 4 bases at V and 1 base at J, leaving 13 bases unmatched. This CDR3 is built from 18 residues. In germline, CDR1 is SGHRS, CDR2 YFSETQ. DNA of the CDR3: TGCGCCAGCAGCCCCCCCGCGCTAGGGACAGGGGCGAACACTGAAGCTTTCTTT. Encoded protein: CASSPPALGTGANTEAFF.

The rearrangement uses TRBV6-6 and TRBJ2-5, with TRBD2 matching over 7 bases. With 0 bases clipped from V and 4 bases from J, the junction kept 2 bases outside the gene matches. The CDR3 extends over 14 amino acids. CDR1 MNHNY and CDR2 SVGAGI come from the germline V gene (reference sequence). The DNA of the CDR3 is TGTGCCAGCAGTTACTCAGGCGGGGGAGAGACCCAGTACTTC. Translation gives CASSYSGGGETQYF.

The chain joins TRBV7-3 to TRBJ1-4; 9 bases are a match to TRBD1. After removal of 0 bases from V and 5 bases from J, the junction contained 1 base not matched to a gene. The CDR3 is 15 amino acids. Germline V gives CDR1 SGHTA, CDR2 FQGTGA. Here the CDR3 reads CASSLTGTGNEKLFF. The CDR3 DNA follows: TGTGCCAGCAGCTTAACAGGGACAGGGAATGAAAAACTGTTTTTT.

This rearrangement joins TRBV19 to TRBJ2-7; TRBD1 matches 8 bases. The CDR3 has 13 residues. Germline V gene lookup returns CDR1 LNHDA and CDR2 SQIVND (reference sequence). V trimming: 5 bases; J trimming: 3 bases; junction bases outside the gene matches: 3. DNA for the CDR3: TGTGCCAGTAGTTCGGACAGGGTCTACGAGCAGTACTTC. Protein: CASSSDRVYEQYF.

This clone came up a few times. V and J are TRBV6-1 and TRBJ2-3; 7 bases agree with TRBD2. The CDR3 spans 18 residues. The trim removed 1 base at V and 2 bases at J, leaving 12 bases unmatched. CDR1 is MNHNS, CDR2 SASEGT, per germline. CDR3 residues: CASSEGSLAGGLTDTQYF. The CDR3 bases are TGTGCCAGCAGTGAAGGGTCGTTAGCGGGCGGACTCACAGATACGCAGTATTTT.

The DNA of the CDR3 is TGTGCCAGCAGTTTCCATCGAGGGACAGGGGACGACTATGGCTACACCTTC. Its translation: CASSFHRGTGDDYGYTF. V and J are TRBV28 and TRBJ1-2, with 10 bases fitting TRBD1. The J segment lost 3 bases and the V segment lost 3 bases, leaving 10 bases of the junction unmatched. The V gene's germline CDR1 is MDHEN and CDR2 SYDVKM. CDR3 length: 17 residues.

This chain joins TRBV10-3 and TRBJ2-3; D is ambiguous. Germline V CDR1 and CDR2: ENHRY, SYGVKD. Trimming took 0 bases from V and 2 from J, leaving 3 bases between them. This CDR3 is 13 amino acids long. In DNA, the CDR3 is TGTGCCATCAGTGAGTCGTACACAGATACGCAGTATTTT. Its protein is CAISESYTDTQYF.

The chain joins TRBV6-1 to TRBJ1-6, with D maybe TRBD1 (5 bases). CDR1 MNHNS and CDR2 SASEGT come from the germline V gene. The V end lost 7 bases, the J end lost 6 bases, and 16 bases lay between the germline ends. The CDR3 contains 15 residues. CDR3 DNA sequence: TGTGCCAGCAATGACCCCGGGGGGGGTAATTCACCCCTCCACTTT. It translates to CASNDPGGGNSPLHF.

This chain connects TRBV25-1 to TRBJ2-7, with 9 bases matching TRBD2. The CDR3 consists of 14 residues. Trimming removed 5 bases from V and 4 bases from J; junction bases left unmatched: 6. CDR1 is MGHDK, CDR2 SYGVNS, per germline. CDR3 sequence (DNA): TGTGCCAGCAGTCTGGCGGGAGGGCCGTACGAGCAGTACTTC. This codes for CASSLAGGPYEQYF.

The chain joins TRBV19 to TRBJ2-7; 11 positions agree with TRBD1. There are 14 residues in the CDR3. Germline loops: CDR1 LNHDA, CDR2 SQIVND (reference sequence). With V trimmed by 7 bases and J by 6 bases, 8 bases remained unmatched. DNA for the CDR3: TGTGCCAGTACCGCCGCCGGGACAGGGGGCGAGCAGTACTTC. This encodes CASTAAGTGGEQYF.

V usage is TRBV5-1 and J usage is TRBJ2-1; a possible D gene is TRBD1 (5 bases). The V end was cut by 2 bases, the J end by 1 base, with 13 bases between. Germline V gene lookup returns CDR1 SGHRS and CDR2 YFSETQ. The CDR3 runs to 16 residues. The CDR3 region has the DNA TGCGCCAGCAGCTTCGGCCAGGGAAAATCCTACAATGAGCAGTTCTTC. It codes for CASSFGQGKSYNEQFF.

The chain couples TRBV5-6 to TRBJ1-5; 8 bases are a match to TRBD1. CDR1 and CDR2 from the germline V gene are SGHDT and YYEEEE. Trimming removed 3 bases from V and 5 bases from J; junction bases left unmatched: 1. This CDR3 has 13 residues. The CDR3: CASSSGQDQPQHF. CDR3 DNA: TGTGCCAGCAGCTCGGGACAGGATCAGCCCCAGCATTTT.

The chain uses TRBV28 and TRBJ2-1, with D tentatively TRBD2 (5 bases). The V end lost 6 bases, the J end lost 2 bases, and 11 bases lay between the germline ends. The CDR3 is made up of 14 amino acids. Germline assignment: CDR1 MDHEN and CDR2 SYDVKM. This CDR3 is CASRSGPTYNEQFF. DNA for the CDR3: TGTGCCAGCAGGAGCGGACCAACCTACAATGAGCAGTTCTTC.

CDR3 region: CASSLEYGTVNEKLFF. CDR3 nucleotide sequence: TGTGCCAGCAGCTTAGAGTACGGGACAGTTAATGAAAAACTGTTTTTT. The rearrangement links TRBV7-9 to TRBJ1-4; 7 bases line up with TRBD1. With 1 base clipped from V and 4 bases from J, the junction kept 6 bases outside the gene matches. Germline CDR1 reads SEHNR; CDR2 reads FQNEAQ (reference sequence). CDR3 length: 16 amino acids.

The chain joins TRBV7-9 to TRBJ2-2, with D tentatively TRBD2 (6 bases). This CDR3 is 15 amino acids long. V was cut by 1 base and J by 4 bases, with 10 bases left in between. The germline CDR1 and CDR2 sequences are SEHNR and FQNEAQ (reference sequence). In DNA form, the CDR3 reads TGTGCCAGCAGCTTAGTCGGGGGAACCACCGGGGAGCTGTTTTTT. Amino acid sequence: CASSLVGGTTGELFF.

This clone was seen just once. The chain recombines TRBV5-1 with TRBJ2-1; possibly TRBD1 for D (6 bases). This CDR3 is built from 15 residues. The V end was cut by 3 bases, the J end by 2 bases, with 12 bases between. Germline V gives CDR1 SGHRS, CDR2 YFSETQ. CDR3 DNA: TGCGCCAGCAGCTCCAGGGGACCTACCTACAATGAGCAGTTCTTC. This sequence encodes CASSSRGPTYNEQFF.

The chain employs TRBV11-2 and TRBJ2-6; TRBD2 matches at 7 bases. This CDR3 has 18 residues. CDR1 is SGHAT and CDR2 is FQNNGV in the germline V gene. J lost 0 bases, V lost 7 bases, and 12 bases had no gene match. The CDR3 sequence is CASTPLIGGSSGANVLTF. CDR3 DNA sequence: TGTGCCAGCACCCCCCTCATCGGGGGGAGCTCTGGGGCCAACGTCCTGACTTTC. Supplemented by reference TRBV11-2 and TRBJ2-6, the full variable domain reads EAGVAQSPRYKIIEKRQSVAFWCNPISGHATLYWYQQILGQGPKLLIQFQNNGVVDDSQLPKDRFSAERLKGVDSTLKIQPAKLEDSAVYLCASTPLIGGSSGANVLTFGAGSRLTVL.

The CDR3 DNA is TGTGCCAGCAGTTTATTCGCACAGACCTCTGGGGCCAACGTCCTGACTTTC. Translated, it gives CASSLFAQTSGANVLTF. The chain joins TRBV27 to TRBJ2-6, with unresolved D. The germline gives CDR1 MNHEY, CDR2 SMNVEV (reference sequence). The CDR3 totals 17 residues. Trimming removed 1 base at V and 0 bases at J, with 10 bases between.

This clone was seen more than once but under ten times. The chain links TRBV5-1 to TRBJ2-7, with 13 positions matching TRBD2. This CDR3 is 16 amino acids long. The germline CDR1 and CDR2 sequences are SGHRS and YFSETQ. The V and J ends lost 4 bases and 4 bases, in that order; junction bases with no gene match: 8. As DNA, the CDR3 is TGCGCCAGCAGCGCGACTGGGACTAGCGGGATGTACGAGCAGTACTTC. This encodes CASSATGTSGMYEQYF.

The chain links TRBV2 to TRBJ1-5; perhaps TRBD1 as D (5 bases). Germline V CDR1 and CDR2: SNHLY, FYNNEI. This CDR3 region has 13 residues. V shed 6 bases and J shed 7 bases, with 13 bases lying between them. CDR3 bases: TGTGCCAGCAGACGGGAGGGGAAACAGCCCCAGCATTTT. Amino acids: CASRREGKQPQHF.

This chain uses TRBV19 with TRBJ1-1; 7 positions match TRBD1. CDR3 size: 16 residues. V was clipped by 5 bases and J by 1 base; unmatched bases: 10. In germline, CDR1 is LNHDA, CDR2 SQIVND (reference sequence). This CDR3 reads CASSWGLGQTNTEAFF. The CDR3 DNA reads as TGTGCCAGTAGTTGGGGACTGGGACAGACGAACACTGAAGCTTTCTTT. Supplemented by reference TRBV19 and TRBJ1-1, the full variable domain reads DGGITQSPKYLFRKEGQNVTLSCEQNLNHDAMYWYRQDPGQGLRLIYYSQIVNDFQKGDIAEGYSVSREKKESFPLTVTSAQKNPTAFYLCASSWGLGQTNTEAFFGQGTRLTVV.

V gene TRBV6-4 combines with J gene TRBJ2-3; TRBD2 agrees at 9 bases. The CDR3 is 17 residues long. Germline V lookup: CDR1 MRHNA, CDR2 SNTAGT. V dropped 0 bases and J dropped 2; count of bases not matched to a gene: 6. The CDR3 spells CASSDSEVAGDTDTQYF. As DNA, the CDR3 is TGTGCCAGCAGTGACTCGGAGGTAGCGGGAGACACAGATACGCAGTATTTT.